This record looks at one T cell receptor (beta chain) sequence and its context. The data are from a study of blood T cell repertoires in COVID-19. Study summary: The United States, Italy and Spain supplied acute and convalescent COVID-19 samples. In each case, the material was cDNA or gDNA derived from T cells, B-cell-depleted T cells, or PBMCs.

Germline CDR1 WSHSY, CDR2 SAAADI. The CDR3 is 15 residues long. After removal of 3 bases from V and 9 bases from J, the junction contained 6 bases not matched to a gene. Original analysis: Reference gene primer amplification gave estimated nucleated cell counts. The table came from immunoSEQ multiplex PCR; TCRdb's copy has only in-frame clones and leaves some out. V and J calls and clone size are copied from that table; D and trimming were computed from the DNA. The sample records over 200,000 clones, around 83% being singletons. The TCR originated in a woman in her forties or fifties with acute or convalescent COVID-19. The sample taken for sequencing was peripheral blood. The chain is built from TRBV10-2 and TRBJ2-1; 12 bases fit TRBD2. Here the CDR3 reads CASSESPSGRAEQFF. The DNA for the CDR3 is TGCGCCAGCAGTGAAAGCCCTAGCGGGAGGGCTGAGCAGTTCTTC.